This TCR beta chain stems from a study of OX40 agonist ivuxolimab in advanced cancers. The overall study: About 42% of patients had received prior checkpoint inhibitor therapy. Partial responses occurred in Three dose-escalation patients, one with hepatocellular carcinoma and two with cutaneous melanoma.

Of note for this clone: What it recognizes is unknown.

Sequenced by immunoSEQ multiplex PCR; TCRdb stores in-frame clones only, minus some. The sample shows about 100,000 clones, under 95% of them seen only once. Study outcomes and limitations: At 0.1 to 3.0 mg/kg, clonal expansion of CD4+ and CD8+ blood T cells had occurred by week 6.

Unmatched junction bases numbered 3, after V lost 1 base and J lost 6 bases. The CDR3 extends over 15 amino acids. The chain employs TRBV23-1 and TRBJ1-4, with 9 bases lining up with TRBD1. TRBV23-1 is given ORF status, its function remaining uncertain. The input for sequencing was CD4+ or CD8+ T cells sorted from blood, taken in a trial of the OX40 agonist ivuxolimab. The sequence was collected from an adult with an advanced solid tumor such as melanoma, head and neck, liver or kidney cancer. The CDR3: CASSQFRTGDEKLFF. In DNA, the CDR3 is TGCGCCAGCAGTCAATTCAGGACAGGGGATGAAAAACTGTTTTTT.